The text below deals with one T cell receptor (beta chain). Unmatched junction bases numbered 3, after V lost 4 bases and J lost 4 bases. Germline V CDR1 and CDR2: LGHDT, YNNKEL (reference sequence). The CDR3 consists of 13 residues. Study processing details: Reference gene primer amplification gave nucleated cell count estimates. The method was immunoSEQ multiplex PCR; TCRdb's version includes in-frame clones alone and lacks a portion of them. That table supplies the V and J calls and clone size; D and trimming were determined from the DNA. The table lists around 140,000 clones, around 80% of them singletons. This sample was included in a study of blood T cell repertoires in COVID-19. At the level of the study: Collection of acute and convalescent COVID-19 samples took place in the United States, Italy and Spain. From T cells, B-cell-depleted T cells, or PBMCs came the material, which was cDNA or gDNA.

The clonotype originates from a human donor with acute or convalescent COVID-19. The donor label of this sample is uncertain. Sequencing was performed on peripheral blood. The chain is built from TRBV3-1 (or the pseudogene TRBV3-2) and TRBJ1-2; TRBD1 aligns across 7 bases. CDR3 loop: CASSPGTAYGYTF. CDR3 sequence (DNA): TGTGCCAGCAGCCCCGGGACAGCCTATGGCTACACCTTC.